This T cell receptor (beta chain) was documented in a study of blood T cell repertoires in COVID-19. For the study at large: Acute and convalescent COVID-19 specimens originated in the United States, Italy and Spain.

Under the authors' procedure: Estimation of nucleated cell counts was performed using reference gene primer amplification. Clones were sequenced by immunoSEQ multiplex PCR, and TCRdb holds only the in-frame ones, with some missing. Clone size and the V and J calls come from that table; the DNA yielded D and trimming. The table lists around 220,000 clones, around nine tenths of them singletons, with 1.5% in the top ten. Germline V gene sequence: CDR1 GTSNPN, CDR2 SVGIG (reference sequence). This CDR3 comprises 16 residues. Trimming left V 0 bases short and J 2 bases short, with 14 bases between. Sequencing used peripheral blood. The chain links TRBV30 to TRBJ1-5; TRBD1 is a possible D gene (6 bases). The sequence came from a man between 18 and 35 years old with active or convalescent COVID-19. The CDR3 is CAWSVRPGGGNQPQHF. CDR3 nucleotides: TGTGCCTGGAGTGTACGCCCGGGGGGCGGCAATCAGCCCCAGCATTTT. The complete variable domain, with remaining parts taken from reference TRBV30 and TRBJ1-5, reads SQTIHQWPATLVQPVGSPLSLECTVEGTSNPNLYWYRQAAGRGLQLLFYSVGIGQISSEVPQNLSASRPQDRQFILSSKKLLLSDSGFYLCAWSVRPGGGNQPQHFGDGTRLSIL.